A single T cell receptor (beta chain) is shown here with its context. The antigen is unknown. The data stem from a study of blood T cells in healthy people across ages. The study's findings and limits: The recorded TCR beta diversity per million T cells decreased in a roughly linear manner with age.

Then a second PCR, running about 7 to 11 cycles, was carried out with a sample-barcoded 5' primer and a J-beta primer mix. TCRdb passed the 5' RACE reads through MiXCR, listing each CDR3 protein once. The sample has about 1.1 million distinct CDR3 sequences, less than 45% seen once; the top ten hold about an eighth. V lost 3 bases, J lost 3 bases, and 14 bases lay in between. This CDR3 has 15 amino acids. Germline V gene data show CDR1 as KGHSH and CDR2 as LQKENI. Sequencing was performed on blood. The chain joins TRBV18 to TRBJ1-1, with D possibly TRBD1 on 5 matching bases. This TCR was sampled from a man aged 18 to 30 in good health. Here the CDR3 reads CASSPKAGGDTEAFF. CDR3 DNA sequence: TGTGCCAGCTCACCCAAGGCAGGAGGGGACACTGAAGCTTTCTTT.